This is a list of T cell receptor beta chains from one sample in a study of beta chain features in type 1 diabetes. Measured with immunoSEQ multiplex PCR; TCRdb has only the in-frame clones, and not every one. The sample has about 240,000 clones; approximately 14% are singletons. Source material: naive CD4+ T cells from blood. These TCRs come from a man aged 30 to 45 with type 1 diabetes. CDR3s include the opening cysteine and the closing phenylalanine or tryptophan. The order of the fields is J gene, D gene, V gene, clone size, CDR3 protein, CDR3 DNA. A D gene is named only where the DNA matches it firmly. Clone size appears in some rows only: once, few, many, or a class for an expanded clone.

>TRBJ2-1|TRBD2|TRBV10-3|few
CAISEPGTSGRGSYNEQFF
TGTGCCATCAGTGAACCCGGGACTAGCGGAAGGGGATCCTACAATGAGCAGTTCTTC
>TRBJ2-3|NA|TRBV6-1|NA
CASSDITRTDTQYF
TGTGCCAGCAGTGACATCACACGCACAGATACGCAGTATTTT
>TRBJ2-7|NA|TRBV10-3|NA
CAISVDTYEQIAHF
TGTGCCATCAGTGTTGACACTTACGAGCAGATTGCGCACTTC
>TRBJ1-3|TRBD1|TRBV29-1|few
CSVRTGAASGNTIYF
TGCAGCGTTCGGACAGGGGCTGCCTCTGGAAACACCATATATTTT
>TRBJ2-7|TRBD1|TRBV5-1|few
CASSLGGGTWSSYEQYF
TGCGCCAGCAGCTTAGGGGGCGGAACCTGGAGCTCCTACGAGCAGTACTTC
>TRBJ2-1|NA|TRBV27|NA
CASLSSYNEQFF
TGTGCCTCCCTGAGCTCCTACAATGAGCAGTTCTTC
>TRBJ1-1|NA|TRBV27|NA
CASSQGVLNTEAFF
TGTGCCAGCAGCCAAGGGGTTCTGAACACTGAAGCTTTCTTT
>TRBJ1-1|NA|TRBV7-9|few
CASSSMGGIDTEAFF
TGTGCCAGCAGCTCGATGGGGGGGATCGACACTGAAGCTTTCTTT
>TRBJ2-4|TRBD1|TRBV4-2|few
CASSQGDSQNIQYF
TGTGCCAGCAGCCAAGGGGACAGTCAAAACATTCAGTACTTC
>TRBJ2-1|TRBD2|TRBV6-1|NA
CASSGPGTSVPRGHEQFF
TGTGCCAGCAGTGGACCCGGGACTAGCGTTCCCCGGGGCCATGAGCAGTTCTTC
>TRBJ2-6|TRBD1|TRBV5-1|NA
CASSLDQGAAGANVLTF
TGCGCCAGCAGCTTGGATCAGGGGGCTGCTGGGGCCAACGTCCTGACTTTC
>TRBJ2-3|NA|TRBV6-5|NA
CASSYSGGDTQYF
TGTGCCAGCAGTTACTCGGGAGGAGATACGCAGTATTTT
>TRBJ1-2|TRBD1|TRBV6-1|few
CASSETTGENYGYTF
TGTGCCAGCAGTGAAACTACAGGGGAGAACTATGGCTACACCTTC
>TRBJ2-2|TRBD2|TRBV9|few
CASSPWTSGSGGELFF
TGTGCCAGCAGCCCTTGGACTAGCGGGAGCGGCGGGGAGCTGTTTTTT
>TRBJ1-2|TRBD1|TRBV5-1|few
CASSSGTGPYGYTF
TGCGCCAGCAGCTCCGGGACAGGGCCCTATGGCTACACCTTC
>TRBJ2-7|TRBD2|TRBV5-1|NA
CASSLDSGGYEQYF
TGCGCCAGCAGCTTGGATAGCGGGGGGTACGAGCAGTACTTC
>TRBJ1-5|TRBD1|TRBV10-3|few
CAIMAQGAGGNQPQHF
TGTGCCATCATGGCTCAGGGGGCCGGGGGCAATCAGCCCCAGCATTTT
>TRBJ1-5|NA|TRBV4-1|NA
CASSQEGGRSNQSQHF
TGCGCCAGCAGCCAAGAGGGGGGGCGGAGCAATCAGTCCCAGCATTTT
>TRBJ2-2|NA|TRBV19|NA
CASSGTGFGGELFF
TGTGCCAGTAGTGGAACAGGGTTTGGCGGGGAGCTGTTTTTT
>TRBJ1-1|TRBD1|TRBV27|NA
CASSPGTGQWKAEAFF
TGTGCCAGCAGTCCCGGGACAGGGCAATGGAAGGCTGAAGCTTTCTTT
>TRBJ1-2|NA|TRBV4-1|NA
CASSRNRESHYGYTF
TGCGCCAGCAGCCGGAACAGGGAATCGCACTATGGCTACACCTTC
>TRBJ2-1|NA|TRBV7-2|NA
CASSIDSGEYNEQFF
TGTGCCAGCAGTATCGACAGTGGGGAATACAATGAGCAGTTCTTC
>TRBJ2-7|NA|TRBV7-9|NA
CASSLSRGEQYF
TGTGCCAGCAGCTTAAGTCGGGGTGAGCAGTACTTC
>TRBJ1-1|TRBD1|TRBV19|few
CASSPTRTGEAFF
TGTGCCAGTAGTCCCACCAGGACAGGGGAGGCTTTCTTT
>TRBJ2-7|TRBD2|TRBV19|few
CASSHRTSGSYEQYF
TGTGCCAGTAGTCACCGGACTAGCGGGAGCTACGAGCAGTACTTC
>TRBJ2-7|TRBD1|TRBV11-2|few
CASSPHRGEQYF
TGTGCCAGCAGCCCTCACAGGGGCGAGCAGTACTTC
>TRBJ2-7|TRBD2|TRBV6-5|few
CASSRTSGAYEQYF
TGTGCCAGCAGTCGGACTAGCGGGGCCTACGAGCAGTACTTC
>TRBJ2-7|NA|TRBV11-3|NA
CASSLSEEEYF
TGTGCCAGCAGCCTAAGCGAGGAGGAGTACTTC
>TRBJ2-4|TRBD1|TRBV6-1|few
CASSGPTGTGTLAKNIQYF
TGTGCCAGCAGTGGACCGACCGGGACAGGAACTCTAGCCAAAAACATTCAGTACTTC
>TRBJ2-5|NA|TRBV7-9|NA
CASSPEAETQYF
TGTGCCAGCAGCCCAGAGGCAGAGACCCAGTACTTC
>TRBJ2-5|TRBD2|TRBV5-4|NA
CASSPQLAGGETQYF
TGTGCCAGCAGCCCCCAGCTAGCGGGAGGAGAGACCCAGTACTTC
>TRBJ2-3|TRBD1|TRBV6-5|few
CASSPDRGTDTQYF
TGTGCCAGCAGTCCGGACAGGGGGACAGATACGCAGTATTTT
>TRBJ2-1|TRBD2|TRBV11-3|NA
CASSSRERGSYNEQFF
TGTGCCAGCAGCTCCCGGGAGCGGGGGTCCTACAATGAGCAGTTCTTC
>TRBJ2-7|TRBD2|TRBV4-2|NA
CASSQEASGNFEQYF
TGTGCCAGCAGCCAAGAGGCTAGCGGGAATTTTGAGCAGTACTTC
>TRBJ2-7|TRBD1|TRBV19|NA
CASSIGQGETYEQYF
TGTGCCAGTAGTATCGGACAGGGGGAGACCTACGAGCAGTACTTC
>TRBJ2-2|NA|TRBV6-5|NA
CASRFGREAGELFF
TGTGCCAGCAGGTTTGGCAGGGAGGCCGGGGAGCTGTTTTTT
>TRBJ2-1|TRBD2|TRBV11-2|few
CASSLTSGYNEQFF
TGTGCCAGCAGCTTGACTAGCGGCTACAATGAGCAGTTCTTC
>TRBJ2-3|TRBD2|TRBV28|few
CASNLSGGPASGQYF
TGTGCCAGCAATCTTAGCGGGGGTCCCGCCTCGGGGCAGTATTTT
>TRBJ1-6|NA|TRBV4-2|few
CASSPRTAGDSPLHF
TGTGCCAGCAGCCCGAGGACAGCCGGCGATTCACCCCTCCACTTT
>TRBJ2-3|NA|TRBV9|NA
CASSPRTDRTDTQYF
TGTGCCAGCAGCCCGCGGACAGATCGCACAGATACGCAGTATTTT
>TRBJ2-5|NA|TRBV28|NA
CASSGQGLETQYF
TGTGCCAGCTCGGGCCAGGGATTAGAGACCCAGTACTTC
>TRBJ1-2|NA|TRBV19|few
CASTPPRSYGYTF
TGTGCCAGTACTCCCCCCCGCAGCTATGGCTACACCTTC
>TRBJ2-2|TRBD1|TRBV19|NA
CASSTGQGGAGELFF
TGTGCCAGTAGTACAGGACAGGGTGGCGCCGGGGAGCTGTTTTTT
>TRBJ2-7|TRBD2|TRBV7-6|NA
CASSLSVAGLSYEQYF
TGTGCCAGCAGCTTATCGGTAGCGGGACTATCCTACGAGCAGTACTTC
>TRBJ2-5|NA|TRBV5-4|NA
CASSWTARGRGETQYF
TGTGCCAGCAGCTGGACGGCCAGGGGGCGGGGGGAGACCCAGTACTTC
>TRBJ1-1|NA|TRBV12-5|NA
CASGLVLTGPTEAFF
TGTGCTAGTGGTTTGGTACTGACAGGACCAACTGAAGCTTTCTTT
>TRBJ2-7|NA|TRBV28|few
CASRPTRDSPREQYF
TGTGCCAGCAGGCCCACCCGGGACTCCCCCAGGGAGCAGTACTTC
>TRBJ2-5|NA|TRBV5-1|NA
CASSLGSAQETQYF
TGCGCCAGCAGCTTGGGAAGCGCCCAAGAGACCCAGTACTTC
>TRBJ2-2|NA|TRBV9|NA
CASRSRGNTGELFF
TGTGCCAGCCGATCCCGGGGGAACACCGGGGAGCTGTTTTTT
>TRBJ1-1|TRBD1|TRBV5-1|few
CASSPYRDRDYTEAFF
TGCGCCAGCAGCCCGTACCGGGACAGGGACTACACTGAAGCTTTCTTT
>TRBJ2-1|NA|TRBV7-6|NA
CASSLAQTGYNEQFF
TGTGCCAGCAGCTTAGCCCAAACAGGTTACAATGAGCAGTTCTTC
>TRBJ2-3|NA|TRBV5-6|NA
CASRGGPFTDTQYF
TGTGCCAGCAGAGGGGGACCGTTCACAGATACGCAGTATTTT
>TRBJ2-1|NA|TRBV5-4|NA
CASSLPGTYNEQFF
TGTGCCAGCAGCTTGCCCGGGACTTACAATGAGCAGTTCTTC
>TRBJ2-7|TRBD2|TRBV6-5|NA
CASSWSGGSYEQYF
TGTGCCAGCAGCTGGTCCGGGGGGTCCTACGAGCAGTACTTC
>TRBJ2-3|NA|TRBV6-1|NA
CASSESSRGRDTQYF
TGTGCCAGCAGTGAATCCTCCAGGGGAAGAGATACGCAGTATTTT
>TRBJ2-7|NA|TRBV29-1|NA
CSVEYPGGPGEQYF
TGCAGCGTTGAATACCCAGGGGGGCCTGGTGAGCAGTACTTC
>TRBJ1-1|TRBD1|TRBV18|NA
CASSPVDRAEAFF
TGTGCCAGCTCACCAGTCGACAGGGCTGAAGCTTTCTTT
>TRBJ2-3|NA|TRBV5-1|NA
CASSLSSTDTQYF
TGCGCCAGCAGCTTATCAAGCACAGATACGCAGTATTTT
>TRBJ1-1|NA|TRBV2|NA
CANRRAGEGTEAFF
TGTGCCAATAGACGGGCAGGGGAGGGAACTGAAGCTTTCTTT
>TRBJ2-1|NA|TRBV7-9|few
CASSLGHQNEQFF
TGTGCCAGCAGCTTAGGGCATCAGAATGAGCAGTTCTTC